Listed below are T cell receptor beta chains from one sample, sequenced in a study of T cell responses to AZD1222 COVID-19 vaccine. Measured with immunoSEQ multiplex PCR; TCRdb has only the in-frame clones, and not every one. Counted here are about 200,000 clones, around 94% occurring once; the ten biggest clones make up around 1.7%. Sample: peripheral blood, taken 28 days after the second dose of the MenACWY control vaccine. The receptors come from an adult who received the MenACWY meningococcal vaccine as a control. Each CDR3 is given with its conserved first and last residue. A D gene is named only where the DNA matches it firmly. Not every row has a clone size; where given, it reads once, few, many or a size class.

few,TRBJ2-7,TRBV29-1,.,TGCAGCGTTTTGGTTCCGACAGTCTCCTACGAGCAGTACTTC,CSVLVPTVSYEQYF
.,TRBJ1-1,TRBV6-5,.,TGTGCCAGCAGTTACTTGCCTCAGGGGTTGAACACTGAAGCTTTCTTT,CASSYLPQGLNTEAFF
.,TRBJ1-1,TRBV18,TRBD1,TGTGCCAGCTCACCCGTGTTCGGGACAGGGTCTGAAGCTTTCTTT,CASSPVFGTGSEAFF
.,TRBJ2-7,TRBV29-1,TRBD1,TGCAGCGTTGAGGCAGGGGGCGGCGAGCAGTACTTC,CSVEAGGGEQYF
.,TRBJ1-2,TRBV27,.,TGTGCCAGCAGTTGGGGGGCTGGCTATGGCTACACCTTC,CASSWGAGYGYTF
.,TRBJ2-3,TRBV6-5,TRBD2,TGTGCCAGCAGTTTAGGGACTAGCGGGAGGCCGCAGTATTTT,CASSLGTSGRPQYF
.,TRBJ2-7,TRBV5-6,.,TGTGCCAGCAGCTTGGATCAGGGAGGCAGGTCTCGGGAGCAGTACTTC,CASSLDQGGRSREQYF
once,TRBJ1-5,TRBV9,.,TGTGCCAGCACCCCTGGCCTGCGGACAAATCAGCCCCAGCATTTT,CASTPGLRTNQPQHF
.,TRBJ2-3,TRBV4-1,.,TGCGCCAGCAGCCAGCCCACAGATACGCAGTATTTT,CASSQPTDTQYF
.,TRBJ1-4,TRBV6-2/TRBV6-3,.,TGTGCCAGCAGTTACCGCCAGGTTAATGAAAAACTGTTTTTT,CASSYRQVNEKLFF
.,TRBJ1-6,TRBV15,TRBD1,TGTGCCACCAGGCCGGGACAGACTAATTCACCCCTCCACTTT,CATRPGQTNSPLHF
.,TRBJ1-1,TRBV24-1,.,TGTGCCACCAGTGATCAGGCCTACACTGAAGCTTTCTTT,CATSDQAYTEAFF
once,TRBJ1-5,TRBV19,.,TGTGCCAGTAGTATATGGGTTGACAACAGCAATCAGCCCCAGCATTTT,CASSIWVDNSNQPQHF
.,TRBJ2-1,TRBV4-2,TRBD2,TGTGCCAGCAGCCGAGGGCCGGGACTAGCCGACAATGAGCAGTTCTTC,CASSRGPGLADNEQFF
few,TRBJ2-6,TRBV30,TRBD1,TGTGCCTGGTTCCGGGACAGGGGGAAATCTGGGGCCAACGTCCTGACTTTC,CAWFRDRGKSGANVLTF
.,TRBJ2-4,TRBV27,.,TGTGCCAGCAGTTTATCCGTCAAAAACATTCAGTACTTC,CASSLSVKNIQYF
.,TRBJ1-4,TRBV24-1,TRBD1,TGTGCCACCAGTGACCCGACAGGGGATAATGAAAAACTGTTTTTT,CATSDPTGDNEKLFF
.,TRBJ1-2,TRBV6-5,.,TGTGCCAGCAGTTACTCGGGACCCGAGGAGGGTGGCTACACCTTC,CASSYSGPEEGGYTF
once,TRBJ1-1,TRBV5-4,TRBD1,TGTGCCAGCAGCTACTCGACAGGGTTGAACACTGAAGCTTTCTTT,CASSYSTGLNTEAFF
.,TRBJ1-6,TRBV28,.,TGTGCCAGCACCCTGCGGGGGGTCTATAATTCACCCCTCCACTTT,CASTLRGVYNSPLHF
once,TRBJ1-2,TRBV7-3,.,TGTGCCAGCAGCTTAACGGCAGGCCCCTATGGCTACACCTTC,CASSLTAGPYGYTF
.,TRBJ2-7,TRBV28,TRBD1,TGTGCCAGCAGTTCCGGGACAGGGGAGGTATGGCAGTACTTC,CASSSGTGEVWQYF
.,TRBJ2-5,TRBV5-1,.,TGCGCCAGCAGCTCTCAAAGTCCCTGGGAGACCCAGTACTTC,CASSSQSPWETQYF
.,TRBJ2-3,TRBV19,TRBD2,TGTGCCAGTAGTATGGCAGCGGGGGGGGGCACAGATACGCAGTATTTT,CASSMAAGGGTDTQYF
.,TRBJ2-7,TRBV3-1/TRBV3-2,TRBD1,TGTGCCAGCAGTGACAGGGGGCTTTACGAGCAGTACTTC,CASSDRGLYEQYF
.,TRBJ2-1,TRBV7-8,.,TGTGCCAGCAGCCCAATGTCCACCTCGGGTGAGCAGTTCTTC,CASSPMSTSGEQFF
.,TRBJ2-1,TRBV2,TRBD1,TGTGCCAGCAGTCCCGAGTGGGGACAGGGTTCCAATGAGCAGTTCTTC,CASSPEWGQGSNEQFF
.,TRBJ2-7,TRBV6-2/TRBV6-3,.,TGTGCCAGCAGTTCCTCGGGACACATAATTTTAACCTACGAGCAGTACTTC,CASSSSGHIILTYEQYF
.,TRBJ1-2,TRBV12-3/TRBV12-4,TRBD1,TGTGCCAGCAGGCAGGGGGCGAGCGGCTACACCTTC,CASRQGASGYTF
.,TRBJ1-4,TRBV7-9,.,TGTGCCAGCAGCTTAGCGGATCGGCTGGATGAAAAACTGTTTTTT,CASSLADRLDEKLFF
.,TRBJ2-1,TRBV6-5,TRBD2,TGTGCCAGCAGCTTGCGGGGGGGCCTGGGCAATGAGCAGTTCTTC,CASSLRGGLGNEQFF
.,TRBJ1-4,TRBV2,.,TGTGCCAGCAGGCCCCTCGAAGGGTTTGGGGGAAAACTGTTTTTT,CASRPLEGFGGKLFF
.,TRBJ2-1,TRBV6-4,TRBD2,TGTGCCAGCAGCCCCGAGCCTAGCGGGAACAATGAGCAGTTCTTC,CASSPEPSGNNEQFF
.,TRBJ2-2,TRBV10-3,TRBD1,TGTGCCATCAGTGGGGGGGACAGGGGGCTCACCGGGGAGCTGTTTTTT,CAISGGDRGLTGELFF
.,TRBJ2-7,TRBV7-9,.,TGTGCCAGCAGCCCAGGGATCTACGAGCAGTACTTC,CASSPGIYEQYF
.,TRBJ1-1,TRBV6-2/TRBV6-3,.,TGTGCCAGCAGTTACATGGGGTCTAACGAAGCTTTCTTT,CASSYMGSNEAFF
.,TRBJ2-7,TRBV16,TRBD2,TGTGCCAGCAGCCAATTACCCCCGGGACTAGCTCTCGAGCAGTACTTC,CASSQLPPGLALEQYF
.,TRBJ2-7,TRBV14,TRBD1,TGTGCCAGCAGCCAGACAGGGGGAATGTACGAGCAGTACTTC,CASSQTGGMYEQYF
.,TRBJ2-7,TRBV14,.,TGTGCCAGCAGCGGGGGGAATTACGAGCAGTACTTC,CASSGGNYEQYF
.,TRBJ1-2,TRBV29-1,TRBD1,TGCAGCGCCATTAACGGACAGGGAGACTATGGCTACACCTTC,CSAINGQGDYGYTF
.,TRBJ2-2,TRBV7-2,TRBD2,TGTGCCAGCAGCTTGGTAGCGGGGGACGGGGAGCTGTTTTTT,CASSLVAGDGELFF
.,TRBJ2-7,TRBV4-3,TRBD2,TGCGCCAGCAGCCAAGAGGCTAGCGGGGGCCTCTCCTACGAGCAGTACTTC,CASSQEASGGLSYEQYF
.,TRBJ2-5,TRBV2,.,TGTGCCAGCAGTGCGTTGGGTCGAGAGACCCAGTACTTC,CASSALGRETQYF
.,TRBJ2-7,TRBV5-6,TRBD2,TGTGCCAGCAGCTCCGGGACTAGCGCCTACGAGCAGTACTTC,CASSSGTSAYEQYF
once,TRBJ2-6,TRBV21-1,.,TGTGCCAGCAGCAGAACCAGGGGCTCTGGGGCCAACGTCCTGACTTTC,CASSRTRGSGANVLTF
.,TRBJ2-7,TRBV28,TRBD1,TGTGCCAGCACCCGGGGACAGGGGACAGACGAGCAGTACTTC,CASTRGQGTDEQYF
.,TRBJ2-6,TRBV4-1,TRBD1,TGCGCCAGCAGCCAAGGAGGGGACAGGCCATCTGGGGCCAACGTCCTGACTTTC,CASSQGGDRPSGANVLTF
.,TRBJ2-7,TRBV28,TRBD2,TGTGCCAGCAGTCGTCTAGCGGGGGGGCCCTACGAGCAGTACTTC,CASSRLAGGPYEQYF
once,TRBJ2-1,TRBV27,TRBD2,TGTGCCAGCAGTTTATCGCCGGGACTAGCGGGAGATGTACAGTTCTTC,CASSLSPGLAGDVQFF
.,TRBJ1-4,TRBV29-1,TRBD1,TGCAGCGTCGGGGACAGGGGTGAAAAACTGTTTTTT,CSVGDRGEKLFF
.,TRBJ1-3,TRBV21-1,.,TGTGCCAGCAGCGTGCAGGTATCCGGAAACACCATATATTTT,CASSVQVSGNTIYF
.,TRBJ1-2,TRBV12-3/TRBV12-4,.,TGTGCCAGCAGCTCAGACAGCAACTATGGCTACACCTTC,CASSSDSNYGYTF
.,TRBJ2-1,TRBV19,TRBD2,TGTGCCAGTAGTAGGGGGACTAGCGGGAGCGATGAGCAGTTCTTC,CASSRGTSGSDEQFF
.,TRBJ2-3,TRBV5-4,TRBD2,TGTGCCAGCAGCTCCGCTAGCGGGGCCCGCACAGATACGCAGTATTTT,CASSSASGARTDTQYF
.,TRBJ2-6,TRBV25-1,.,TGTGCCAGCACCAGCTCCTTGGACGGACCGACTGGGGCCAACGTCCTGACTTTC,CASTSSLDGPTGANVLTF
.,TRBJ1-3,TRBV4-1,.,TGCGCCAGCAGATCGGTCGGAGCCATTACCTCTGGAAACACCATATATTTT,CASRSVGAITSGNTIYF
.,TRBJ1-4,TRBV6-5,.,TGTGCCAGCAGTTTTTCGGCGGGGGCAGTTAATGAAAAACTGTTTTTT,CASSFSAGAVNEKLFF
once,TRBJ1-4,TRBV4-1,.,TGCGCCAGCGATGAGGGAGGGAATAATGAAAAACTGTTTTTT,CASDEGGNNEKLFF
once,TRBJ1-3,TRBV19,.,TGTGCCAGTAGTATCGGACAGTACTCTGGAAACACCATATATTTT,CASSIGQYSGNTIYF